Following are 32 T cell receptor beta chains from one sample sequenced in a study of CD8+CD57+ T cells in acquired aplastic anemia (dated by TCRdb to about 2018). Expansion of CD8+CD57+ cells had been shown by flow cytometry in the patients chosen for sequencing. The sequencer listed for this sample is Illumina HiSeq 2000. Genomic DNA was used as template for profiling of TCR beta VDJ combinations and CDR3 sequences. TCRdb reworked the public reads: Q25 trimming with fastp, MiXCR clone assembly, productive beta chains retained. One record per CDR3 amino acid sequence lists the most common genes and DNA. Recorded for this sample are about 180,000 distinct CDR3 sequences; approximately 48% of them occurred a single time. Jointly, the top ten make up 1.8% of the sample. Sequenced material: sorted CD4+, CD8+, or CD8+CD57+ T cells (not recorded which) from PBMCs. These receptors were taken from a human donor with aplastic anemia.

The gene calls are TRBV10-3 and TRBJ2-1; TRBD1 agrees at 8 bases. V lost 8 bases to trimming and J lost 2 bases; unmatched junction nucleotides: 5. Germline CDR1 is ENHRY and CDR2 is SYGVKD. CDR3 length equals 14 residues. As DNA, the CDR3 is TGTGCCATCTCGGACAGGGAACCCTACAATGAGCAGTTCTTC. This translates into CAISDREPYNEQFF.

This CDR3 reads CASSDRTYNSPLHF. In nucleotides, the CDR3 is TGTGCCAGCAGTGACAGGACCTATAATTCACCCCTCCACTTT. The V gene is TRBV2, the J gene TRBJ1-6, with D uncertain. The V end was cut by 3 bases, the J end by 2 bases, with 5 bases between. Germline V gene sequence: CDR1 SNHLY, CDR2 FYNNEI. The CDR3 spans 14 residues.

The table lists this clonotype with many counts. The V call is TRBV11-2, the J call TRBJ2-3, with 11 nucleotides matching TRBD1. The V gene's germline CDR1 is SGHAT and CDR2 FQNNGV. This CDR3 spans 17 amino acids. The trim removed 5 bases at V and 5 bases at J, leaving 12 bases unmatched. CDR3 residues: CASSISGQGARRDTQYF. The CDR3 nucleotides are TGTGCCAGCAGCATCTCCGGACAGGGGGCGCGAAGAGATACGCAGTATTTT.

This rearrangement joins TRBV29-1 to TRBJ2-7; 16 bases match TRBD2. Per the germline V gene, CDR1 is SQVTM and CDR2 is ANQGSEA. The V and J ends lost 6 bases and 3 bases, in that order; junction bases with no gene match: 8. The CDR3 loop spans 16 amino acids. The CDR3 region is CSVAGTSGGGVYEQYF. CDR3 sequence (DNA): TGCAGCGTCGCCGGGACTAGCGGGGGGGGGGTCTACGAGCAGTACTTC.

A word on this clonotype: One end of the junction does not line up with germline, which may come from a read error. The rearrangement links TRBV28 to TRBJ1-4, with D possibly matching TRBD1 (5 bases). The CDR3 runs to 12 residues. Germline V gene sequence: CDR1 MDHEN, CDR2 SYDVKM. The CDR3 DNA is TGTGCCAGCAGTCTCAGGGATGAAAAACTGTCTTTT. It specifies CASSLRDEKLSF. Full variable domain (outside the CDR3, taken from reference TRBV28 and TRBJ1-4): DVKVTQSSRYLVKRTGEKVFLECVQDMDHENMFWYRQDPGLGLRLIYFSYDVKMKEKGDIPEGYSVSREKKERFSLILESASTNQTSMYLCASSLRDEKLSFGSGTQLSVL.

This clonotype came up many times. V is TRBV10-3 and J is TRBJ2-5; TRBD2 agrees at 8 bases. In germline, CDR1 is ENHRY, CDR2 SYGVKD. The CDR3 is made up of 18 amino acids. Trimming at V came to 3 bases and at J to 3 bases, leaving 15 bases not matched to a gene. In DNA form, the CDR3 reads TGTGCCATCAGTGATGTTGGTAGCGGGAAACCAGGGGAAGAGACCCAGTACTTC. It specifies CAISDVGSGKPGEETQYF.

This clonotype was seen more than once but under ten times. V gene TRBV20-1 combines with J gene TRBJ2-7, with D unclear. The CDR3 is made up of 13 amino acids. V shed 5 bases and J shed 2 bases, with 13 bases lying between them. Germline assignment: CDR1 DFQATT and CDR2 SNEGSKA (reference sequence). The CDR3 bases are TGCAGTGCTTCAGAGGCGGACCCCTACGAGCAGTACTTC. Its translation: CSASEADPYEQYF.

In its sample, this clonotype was seen many times. The chain carries TRBV12-5 and TRBJ1-1, with TRBD1 as a possible D gene (5 bases). CDR1 and CDR2 from the germline V gene are LGHNT and FRNRAP. This CDR3 region has 13 residues. Trimming took 5 bases from V and 3 from J, leaving 10 bases between them. CDR3 DNA sequence: TGTGCTAGTGGTAGTCTAGGGGACACTGAAGCTTTCTTT. Translated: CASGSLGDTEAFF.

The chain has TRBV12-3 or TRBV12-4 and TRBJ1-1, with 7 nucleotides matching TRBD1. The junction had 7 bases not matched to a gene; V was cut back by 5 bases and J by 4 bases. The length of the CDR3 is 14 residues. This CDR3 reads CASSLTGMGTEAFF. For the CDR3, the DNA is TGTGCCAGCAGTCTGACAGGGATGGGCACTGAAGCTTTCTTT.

This clonotype was recorded many times. The genes are TRBV5-1 and TRBJ2-7; perhaps D is TRBD1 or TRBD2 (5 bases each). This CDR3 comprises 16 residues. CDR1 SGHRS and CDR2 YFSETQ come from the germline V gene. V was trimmed by 5 bases and J by 4 bases, leaving 22 bases between them. Written as DNA, the CDR3 is TGCGCCAGCAGAGAGGGGCAGAGTTCTGGGGAATACGAGCAGTACTTC. It codes for CASREGQSSGEYEQYF.

The rearrangement uses TRBV25-1 and TRBJ2-3, with D possibly being TRBD2 (5 bases). The CDR3 is 15 amino acids. CDR1 MGHDK and CDR2 SYGVNS come from the germline V gene. V was trimmed by 3 bases and J by 2 bases, leaving 12 bases between them. The CDR3 sequence: CASSDGGTPTDTQYF. The CDR3 bases are TGTGCCAGCAGTGATGGAGGTACCCCCACAGATACGCAGTATTTT.

This sequence joins TRBV5-1 and TRBJ2-3, with D unclear. Deletions cut 1 base from V and 0 bases from J, with 9 bases between. Germline V gene lookup returns CDR1 SGHRS and CDR2 YFSETQ. This CDR3 comprises 15 residues. CDR3 sequence reads: CASSLIQTSTDTQYF. The CDR3 DNA sequence: TGCGCCAGCAGCTTGATTCAAACTAGCACAGATACGCAGTATTTT.

The rearrangement links TRBV19 to TRBJ2-1, with 10 bases aligning to TRBD1. V lost 7 bases and J lost 5; bases outside the gene matches: 8. Per the germline V gene, CDR1 is LNHDA and CDR2 is SQIVND (reference sequence). The CDR3 sequence is 15 residues long. CDR3 nucleotides: TGTGCCAGTACCCCCGGGACAGGGGCCGACAATGAGCAGTTCTTC. Translating it yields CASTPGTGADNEQFF.

This clonotype was seen many times. The gene calls are TRBV19 and TRBJ1-6, with a tentative D call TRBD1 (5 bases). CDR3 length: 16 amino acids. The V gene lost 8 bases and the J gene lost 0 bases, with 14 bases spanning the gap. Germline V gives CDR1 LNHDA, CDR2 SQIVND (reference sequence). The CDR3, as DNA: TGTGCCAGTGGAGATTCCAGGGACTCCTATAATTCACCCCTCCACTTT. As protein: CASGDSRDSYNSPLHF.

This clonotype was detected a few times. The chain combines TRBV6-5 with TRBJ1-6, with 7 positions matching TRBD1. The CDR3 consists of 15 residues. The germline V gene encodes CDR1 MNHEY and CDR2 SVGAGI. Trimming at V came to 0 bases and at J to 7 bases, leaving 3 bases not matched to a gene. CDR3: CASSYSGQTNSPLHF. In nucleotides, the CDR3 is TGTGCCAGCAGTTACTCGGGACAGACAAATTCACCCCTCCACTTT.

The table lists this clonotype with a count of one. The CDR3 bases are TGTGCCAGCAGTGAGAGGGGGTTTTCTGGAAACACCATATATTTT. This translates into CASSERGFSGNTIYF. The chain is built from TRBV25-1 and TRBJ1-3; TRBD1 is a possible D gene (6 bases). CDR3 length: 15 residues. V gave up 3 bases and J gave up 1 base, with 10 bases separating them. CDR1 is MGHDK, CDR2 SYGVNS, per germline.

This chain links TRBV27 with TRBJ1-2; 8 nucleotides align to TRBD1. Germline values: CDR1 MNHEY, CDR2 SMNVEV (reference sequence). V lost 6 bases and J lost 5; bases outside the gene matches: 5. The CDR3 has 13 residues. CDR3 DNA: TGTGCCAGCAGGCCACAGGGGGAATATGGCTACACCTTC. This gives the protein CASRPQGEYGYTF.

This clonotype was detected many times. V usage is TRBV10-3 and J usage is TRBJ1-5; TRBD1 aligns across 7 bases. CDR1 and CDR2 from the germline V gene are ENHRY and SYGVKD. The CDR3 is 16 amino acids. The V gene end was trimmed by 0 bases and the J gene end by 6 bases; junction bases not matched to a gene: 8. DNA of the CDR3: TGTGCCATCAGTGAGTCAGTCAGGGGGAGGGTTCAGCCCCAGCATTTT. Translating it yields CAISESVRGRVQPQHF.

This clonotype was observed a handful of times. A read error may be the cause here, since a much bigger clone is one base away. This chain links TRBV5-1 with TRBJ1-2; D may be TRBD1 (6 bases). The CDR3 is 12 amino acids. CDR1 is SGHRS and CDR2 is YFSETQ in the germline V gene. The CDR3 region has the DNA TGCGCCAGCAGCATGGGGGGCTATAGCTACACCTTC. Translating it yields CASSMGGYSYTF.

The chain carries TRBV10-3 and TRBJ1-4; 9 bases match TRBD1. From germline, CDR1 is ENHRY and CDR2 SYGVKD. Germline trimming cut 3 bases from V and 11 bases from J; bases unmatched to any gene: 10. This CDR3 region has 15 residues. The chain's CDR3 is CAISEVGRTGEKLFF. The CDR3 nucleotides are TGTGCCATCAGTGAAGTCGGTCGGACAGGGGAGAAACTGTTTTTT.

This clonotype occurred many times. The genes are TRBV25-1 and TRBJ1-2, with D possibly matching TRBD1 (5 bases). Germline values: CDR1 MGHDK, CDR2 SYGVNS. Trimming shortened V by 6 bases and J by 8 bases, and 16 bases separated the two germline ends. The CDR3 runs to 13 residues. In DNA form, the CDR3 reads TGTGCCAGCAGCCCCCTGGCCCAGGGAGGCTACACCTTC. Amino acid sequence: CASSPLAQGGYTF.

The chain combines TRBV4-2 with TRBJ1-6; 10 bases match TRBD1. The CDR3 is 15 amino acids. V dropped 3 bases and J dropped 9; count of bases not matched to a gene: 5. Germline values: CDR1 LGHNA, CDR2 YNFKEQ. Here the CDR3 reads CASSQETGGFSPLHF. The CDR3 nucleotides are TGTGCCAGCAGCCAGGAGACAGGGGGCTTTTCACCCCTCCACTTT.

This clonotype was counted between two and nine times. This sequence joins TRBV30 and TRBJ1-5; D ambiguous. Germline CDR1 and CDR2: GTSNPN and SVGIG (reference sequence). Trimming removed 3 bases from V and 1 base from J, with 16 bases in between. The length of the CDR3 is 16 residues. CDR3 protein: CAWSPETGRSNQPQHF. CDR3 nucleotides: TGTGCCTGGAGCCCAGAAACCGGGAGAAGCAATCAGCCCCAGCATTTT.

V usage is TRBV2 and J usage is TRBJ1-2, with D perhaps matching TRBD1 (6 bases). The germline V and J ends were trimmed by 4 bases and 1 base, with 13 bases remaining between them. The CDR3 loop spans 15 amino acids. Germline V lookup: CDR1 SNHLY, CDR2 FYNNEI. CDR3 in amino acids: CASSASGVVNYGYTF. The CDR3 DNA reads TGTGCCAGCAGTGCCTCAGGGGTAGTTAACTATGGCTACACCTTC.

The chain joins TRBV5-1 to TRBJ2-5, with TRBD1 identical over 7 bases. This CDR3 is built from 15 residues. Unmatched junction bases numbered 7, after V lost 0 bases and J lost 5 bases. CDR1 SGHRS and CDR2 YFSETQ come from the germline V gene. CDR3 nucleotides: TGCGCCAGCAGCTTGGGGACAGGTCAAGGGGAGACCCAGTACTTC. Translation: CASSLGTGQGETQYF. The entire variable domain, with the rest obtained from reference TRBV5-1 and TRBJ2-5, is as follows: KAGVTQTPRYLIKTRGQQVTLSCSPISGHRSVSWYQQTPGQGLQFLFEYFSETQRNKGNFPGRFSGRQFSNSRSEMNVSTLELGDSALYLCASSLGTGQGETQYFGPGTRLLVL.

This clonotype was seen repeatedly, ten times or more. This chain connects TRBV11-2 to TRBJ1-6, with TRBD1 as a possible D gene (5 bases). The CDR3 contains 14 residues. The germline gives CDR1 SGHAT, CDR2 FQNNGV. With 5 bases removed from V and 4 bases from J, the gap between germline ends came to 9 bases. The CDR3 loop is CASSLTGYNSPLHF. The CDR3, as DNA: TGTGCCAGCAGCCTCACAGGTTATAATTCACCCCTCCACTTT.

The sample holds a few counts of this clonotype. The chain carries TRBV7-3 and TRBJ2-7; D is ambiguous. The ends were cut back, 5 bases at V and 7 bases at J, with 18 bases in the middle. This CDR3 spans 14 amino acids. Germline CDR1 SGHTA, CDR2 FQGTGA. The CDR3 DNA reads TGTGCCAGCAGCCCCTCCTCAGGCGTGGGGGAGCAGTACTTC. Protein: CASSPSSGVGEQYF.

The table lists this clonotype with many counts. The chain has TRBV19 and TRBJ1-2, with 9 bases that match TRBD1. With 7 bases clipped from V and 5 bases from J, the junction kept 11 bases outside the gene matches. CDR1 is LNHDA and CDR2 is SQIVND in the germline V gene (reference sequence). The CDR3 has 15 amino acids. CDR3 nucleotide sequence: TGTGCCAGTACCACCTCCTCCGGGACAGGGTATGGCTACACCTTC. Amino acid sequence: CASTTSSGTGYGYTF.

Notes on this clonotype: A read error is possible here, since a much larger clone lies one base away. The J gene is TRBJ2-5, the V gene TRBV28; perhaps TRBD2 as D (6 bases). With 4 bases removed from V and 13 bases from J, the gap between germline ends came to 19 bases. This CDR3 comprises 13 residues. Germline V gene data show CDR1 as MDHEN and CDR2 as SYDVKM. The CDR3 region is CASSSTPGRGRYF. In nucleotides, the CDR3 is TGTGCCAGCAGTTCAACCCCTGGGCGGGGCCGGTACTTC.

The chain carries TRBV5-1 and TRBJ1-6; TRBD1 matches 9 bases. This CDR3 is 14 amino acids long. The germline V gene has CDR1 SGHRS and CDR2 YFSETQ. J was trimmed by 14 bases and V by 4 bases; bases with no gene match: 10. In DNA form, the CDR3 reads TGCGCCAGCAGCCGCGGGACAGGGATAGGAGCCCTCCACTTT. Translation gives CASSRGTGIGALHF.

The chain carries TRBV5-1 and TRBJ1-1; possibly TRBD1 for D (6 bases). Deletions cut 2 bases from V and 11 bases from J, with 10 bases between. This CDR3 has 11 amino acids. Germline V gene lookup returns CDR1 SGHRS and CDR2 YFSETQ. Here the CDR3 DNA reads TGCGCCAGCAGCTTTAGGGGGGAGGCTTTCTTT. This encodes CASSFRGEAFF.

This sequence joins TRBV7-9 and TRBJ1-1; D remains ambiguous. The CDR3 extends over 12 amino acids. Trimming removed 7 bases from V and 4 bases from J, with 10 bases in between. Per germline, CDR1 SEHNR and CDR2 FQNEAQ (reference sequence). The CDR3 nucleotides are TGTGCCAGCACCAGTGGGGTCACTGAAGCTTTCTTT. Encoded protein: CASTSGVTEAFF.